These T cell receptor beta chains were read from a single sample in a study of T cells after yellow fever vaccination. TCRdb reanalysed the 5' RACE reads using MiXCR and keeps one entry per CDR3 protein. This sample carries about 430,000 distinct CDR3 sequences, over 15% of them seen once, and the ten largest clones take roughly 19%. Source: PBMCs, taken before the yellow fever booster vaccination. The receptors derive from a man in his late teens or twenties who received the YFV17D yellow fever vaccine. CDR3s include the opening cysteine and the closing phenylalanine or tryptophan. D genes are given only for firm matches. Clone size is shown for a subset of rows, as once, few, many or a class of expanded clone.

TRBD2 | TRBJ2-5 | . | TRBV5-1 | CASSLAAGGHETQYF | TGCGCCAGCAGCTTGGCGGCGGGGGGACACGAGACCCAGTACTTC
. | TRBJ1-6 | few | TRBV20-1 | CSAKQGLLGTLHF | TGCAGTGCTAAGCAGGGGCTTTTGGGGACCCTCCACTTT
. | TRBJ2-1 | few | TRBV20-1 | CSARRREQFF | TGCAGTGCTAGGAGAAGGGAGCAGTTCTTC
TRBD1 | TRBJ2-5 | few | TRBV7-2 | CASSPSGTGVWETQYF | TGTGCCAGCAGCCCAAGCGGGACAGGGGTCTGGGAGACCCAGTACTTC
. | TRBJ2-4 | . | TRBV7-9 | CASSETGSTAAKNIQYF | TGTGCCAGCAGCGAAACTGGGAGCACCGCAGCCAAAAACATTCAGTACTTC
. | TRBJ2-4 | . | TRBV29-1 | CSVEDFDDKNIQYF | TGCAGCGTTGAAGATTTTGACGACAAAAACATTCAGTACTTC
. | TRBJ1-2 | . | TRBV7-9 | CASSLEGGRAAYGYTF | TGTGCCAGCAGCTTAGAGGGGGGCAGGGCGGCCTATGGCTACACCTTC
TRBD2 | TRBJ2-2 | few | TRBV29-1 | CSVDAGANTGELFF | TGCAGCGTTGACGCGGGGGCGAACACCGGGGAGCTGTTTTTT
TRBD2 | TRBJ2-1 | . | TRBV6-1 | CASTLLAGLNEQFF | TGTGCCAGCACCCTACTAGCGGGGTTAAATGAGCAGTTCTTC
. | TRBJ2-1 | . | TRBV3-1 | CASSQAGAGNEQFF | TGTGCCAGCAGCCAAGCGGGGGCTGGAAATGAGCAGTTCTTC
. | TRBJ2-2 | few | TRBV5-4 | CASSSESPNTGELFF | TGTGCCAGCAGCTCCGAGTCCCCGAACACCGGGGAGCTGTTTTTT
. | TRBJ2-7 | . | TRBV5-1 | CASRGTTGQEQYF | TGCGCCAGCAGAGGGACGACCGGCCAGGAGCAGTACTTC
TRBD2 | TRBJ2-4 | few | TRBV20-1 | CSATGLAGQLAKNIQYF | TGCAGTGCTACGGGACTAGCGGGGCAGCTAGCCAAAAACATTCAGTACTTC
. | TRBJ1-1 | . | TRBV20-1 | CSARETMNTEAFF | TGCAGTGCTAGAGAGACGATGAACACTGAAGCTTTCTTT
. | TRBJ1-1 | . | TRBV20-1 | CSARWGVPDTEAFF | TGCAGTGCTAGGTGGGGGGTCCCCGACACTGAAGCTTTCTTT
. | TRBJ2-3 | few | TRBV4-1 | CASSQLIDLGTQYF | TGCGCCAGCAGCCAATTAATAGACCTCGGTACGCAGTATTTT
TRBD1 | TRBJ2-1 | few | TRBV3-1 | CASSGRGQGYNEQFF | TGTGCCAGCAGCGGGCGGGGACAGGGGTACAATGAGCAGTTCTTC
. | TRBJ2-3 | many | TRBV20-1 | CSASPPVGQRGGDTQYF | TGCAGTGCCTCTCCCCCAGTGGGGCAACGCGGAGGAGATACGCAGTATTTT
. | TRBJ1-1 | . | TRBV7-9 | CASSQDRFTEAFF | TGTGCCAGCAGCCAAGACAGATTCACTGAAGCTTTCTTT
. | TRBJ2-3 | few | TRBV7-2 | CASSDAPLPTQYF | TGTGCCAGCAGCGACGCCCCCTTGCCCACGCAGTATTTT